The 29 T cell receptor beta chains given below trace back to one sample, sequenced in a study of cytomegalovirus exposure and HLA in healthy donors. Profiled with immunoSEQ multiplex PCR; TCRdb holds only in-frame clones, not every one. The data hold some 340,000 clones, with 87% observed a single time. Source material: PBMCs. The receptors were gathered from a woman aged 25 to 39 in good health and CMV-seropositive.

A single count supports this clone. The DNA for the CDR3 is TGTGCCAGCAGCGAGGGACCCAGGGGACGGGAAAAACTGTTTTTT. Translated: CASSEGPRGREKLFF. J is TRBJ1-4 and V is TRBV11-1, with D perhaps matching TRBD1 (6 bases). V was cut by 5 bases and J by 8 bases, with 18 bases left in between. The CDR3 totals 15 residues. The germline V gene encodes CDR1 SGHAT and CDR2 FQDESV (reference sequence).

CDR3 region: CASSHAVTHRAGYTF. In nucleotides, the CDR3 is TGCGCCAGCAGTCATGCCGTCACCCATAGAGCTGGCTACACCTTC. The chain combines TRBV23-1 with TRBJ1-2, with D unclear. TRBV23-1 is an open reading frame whose function is uncertain. The CDR3 has 15 amino acids. V gave up 3 bases and J gave up 7 bases, with 18 bases separating them.

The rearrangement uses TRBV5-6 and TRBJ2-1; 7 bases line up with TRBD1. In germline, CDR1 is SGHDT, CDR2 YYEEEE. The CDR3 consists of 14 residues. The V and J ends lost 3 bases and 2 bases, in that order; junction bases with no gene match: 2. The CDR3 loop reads CASSYRGPYNEQFF. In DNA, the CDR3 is TGTGCCAGCAGCTACAGGGGCCCCTACAATGAGCAGTTCTTC.

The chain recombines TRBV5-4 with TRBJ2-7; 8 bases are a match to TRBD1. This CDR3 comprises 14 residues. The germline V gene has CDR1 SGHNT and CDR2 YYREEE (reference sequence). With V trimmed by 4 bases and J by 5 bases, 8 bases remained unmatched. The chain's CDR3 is CASSGQGQGNEQYF. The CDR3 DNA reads TGTGCCAGCAGCGGACAGGGCCAGGGGAACGAGCAGTACTTC.

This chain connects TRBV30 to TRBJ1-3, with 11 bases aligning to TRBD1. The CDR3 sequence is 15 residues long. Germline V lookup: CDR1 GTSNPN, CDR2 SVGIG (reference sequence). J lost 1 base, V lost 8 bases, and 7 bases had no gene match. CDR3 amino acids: CARQDRGQSGNTIYF. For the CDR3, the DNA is TGTGCCCGCCAGGACAGGGGGCAATCTGGAAACACCATATATTTT. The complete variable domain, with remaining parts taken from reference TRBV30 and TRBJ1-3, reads SQTIHQWPATLVQPVGSPLSLECTVEGTSNPNLYWYRQAAGRGLQLLFYSVGIGQISSEVPQNLSASRPQDRQFILSSKKLLLSDSGFYLCARQDRGQSGNTIYFGEGSWLTVV.

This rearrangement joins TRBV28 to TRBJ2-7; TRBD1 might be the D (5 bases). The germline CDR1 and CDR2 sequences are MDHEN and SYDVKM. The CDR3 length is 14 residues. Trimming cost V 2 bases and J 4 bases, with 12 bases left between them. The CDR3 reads CASSLHPRVYEQYF. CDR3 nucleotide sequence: TGTGCCAGCAGTTTACACCCCAGGGTTTACGAGCAGTACTTC.

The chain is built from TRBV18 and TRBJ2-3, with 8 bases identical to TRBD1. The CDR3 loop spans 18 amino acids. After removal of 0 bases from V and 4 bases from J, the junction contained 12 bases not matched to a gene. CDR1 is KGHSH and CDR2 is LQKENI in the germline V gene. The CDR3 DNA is TGTGCCAGCTCACCACCGGTGGGCCAGGGGGCCTTCTCAGATACGCAGTATTTT. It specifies CASSPPVGQGAFSDTQYF.

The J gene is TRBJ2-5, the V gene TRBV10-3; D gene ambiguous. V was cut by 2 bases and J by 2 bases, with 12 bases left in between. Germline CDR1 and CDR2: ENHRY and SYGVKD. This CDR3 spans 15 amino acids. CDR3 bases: TGTGCCATCAGTGAGCCCTGGATCGGACAAGAGACCCAGTACTTC. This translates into CAISEPWIGQETQYF.

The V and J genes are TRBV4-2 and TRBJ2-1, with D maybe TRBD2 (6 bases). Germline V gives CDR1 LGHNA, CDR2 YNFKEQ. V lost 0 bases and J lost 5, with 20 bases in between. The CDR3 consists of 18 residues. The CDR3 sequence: CASSQDGSRGTLHNEQFF. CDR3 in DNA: TGTGCCAGCAGCCAAGATGGGTCGCGCGGGACCCTCCACAATGAGCAGTTCTTC.

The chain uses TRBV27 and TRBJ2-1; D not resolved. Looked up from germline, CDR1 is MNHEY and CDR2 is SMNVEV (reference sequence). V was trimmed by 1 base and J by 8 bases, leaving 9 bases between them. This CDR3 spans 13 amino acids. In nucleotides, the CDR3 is TGTGCCAGCAGTTTATTAGGGTTCGATGAGCAGTTCTTC. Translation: CASSLLGFDEQFF.

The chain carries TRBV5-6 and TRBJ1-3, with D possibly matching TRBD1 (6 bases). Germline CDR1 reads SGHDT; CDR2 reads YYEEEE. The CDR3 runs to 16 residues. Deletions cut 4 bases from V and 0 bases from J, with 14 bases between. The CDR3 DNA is TGTGCCAGCAGCCCAGGGGTGGGGAGCTCTGGAAACACCATATATTTT. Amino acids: CASSPGVGSSGNTIYF.

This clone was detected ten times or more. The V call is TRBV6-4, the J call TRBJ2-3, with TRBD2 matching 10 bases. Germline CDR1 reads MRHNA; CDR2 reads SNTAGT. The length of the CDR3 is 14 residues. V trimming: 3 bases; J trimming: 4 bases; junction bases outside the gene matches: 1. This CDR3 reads CASSEGTSADTQYF. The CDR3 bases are TGTGCCAGCAGTGAGGGGACTAGCGCAGATACGCAGTATTTT.

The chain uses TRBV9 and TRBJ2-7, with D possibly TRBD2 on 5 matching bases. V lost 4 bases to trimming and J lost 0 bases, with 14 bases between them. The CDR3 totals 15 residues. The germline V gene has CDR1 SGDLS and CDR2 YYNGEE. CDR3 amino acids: CASSPSGGRSYEQYF. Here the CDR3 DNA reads TGTGCCAGCAGCCCCTCGGGCGGGCGCTCCTACGAGCAGTACTTC. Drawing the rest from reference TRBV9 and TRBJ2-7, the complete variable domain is DSGVTQTPKHLITATGQRVTLRCSPRSGDLSVYWYQQSLDQGLQFLIQYYNGEERAKGNILERFSAQQFPDLHSELNLSSLELGDSALYFCASSPSGGRSYEQYFGPGTRLTVT.

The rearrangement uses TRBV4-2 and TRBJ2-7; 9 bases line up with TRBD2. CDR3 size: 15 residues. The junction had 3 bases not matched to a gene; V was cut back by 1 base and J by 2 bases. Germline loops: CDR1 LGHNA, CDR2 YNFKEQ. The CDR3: CASSQVGGGAYEQYF. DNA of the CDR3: TGTGCCAGCAGCCAAGTGGGCGGGGGGGCCTACGAGCAGTACTTC.

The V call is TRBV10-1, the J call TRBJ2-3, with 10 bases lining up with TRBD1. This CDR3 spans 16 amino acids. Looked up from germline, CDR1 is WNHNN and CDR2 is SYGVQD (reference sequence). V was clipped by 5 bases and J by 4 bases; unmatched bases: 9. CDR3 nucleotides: TGCGCCAGCAGTTTATCCGGGACAGGGGTCGCAGATACGCAGTATTTT. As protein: CASSLSGTGVADTQYF.

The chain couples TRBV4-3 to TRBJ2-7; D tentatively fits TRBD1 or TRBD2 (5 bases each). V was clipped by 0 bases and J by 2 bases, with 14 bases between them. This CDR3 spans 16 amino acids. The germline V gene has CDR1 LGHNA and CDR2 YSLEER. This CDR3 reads CASSQDRGTHAYEQYF. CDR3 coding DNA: TGCGCCAGCAGCCAAGATCGTGGGACCCACGCCTACGAGCAGTACTTC.

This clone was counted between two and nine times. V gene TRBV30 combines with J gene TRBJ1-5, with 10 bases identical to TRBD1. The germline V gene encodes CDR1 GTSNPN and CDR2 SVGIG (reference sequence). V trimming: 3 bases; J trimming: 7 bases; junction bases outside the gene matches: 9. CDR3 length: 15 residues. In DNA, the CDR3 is TGTGCCTGGAGCTCAATGACAGGGGGCGCACAGCCCCAGCATTTT. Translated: CAWSSMTGGAQPQHF.

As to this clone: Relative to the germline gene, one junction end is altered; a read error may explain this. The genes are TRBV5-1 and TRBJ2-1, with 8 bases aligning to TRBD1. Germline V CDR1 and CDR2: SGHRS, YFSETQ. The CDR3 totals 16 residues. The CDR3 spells CASSLSSGGTFNAQFF. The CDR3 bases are TGCGCCAGCAGCTTATCTTCAGGGGGCACCTTCAATGCGCAGTTCTTC.

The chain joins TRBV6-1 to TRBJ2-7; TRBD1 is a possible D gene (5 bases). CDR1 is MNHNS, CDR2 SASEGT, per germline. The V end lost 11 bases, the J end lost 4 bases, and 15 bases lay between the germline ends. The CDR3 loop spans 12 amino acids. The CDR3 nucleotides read TGTGCCTCCTCAGGGATCGAGTACGAGCAGTACTTC. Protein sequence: CASSGIEYEQYF.

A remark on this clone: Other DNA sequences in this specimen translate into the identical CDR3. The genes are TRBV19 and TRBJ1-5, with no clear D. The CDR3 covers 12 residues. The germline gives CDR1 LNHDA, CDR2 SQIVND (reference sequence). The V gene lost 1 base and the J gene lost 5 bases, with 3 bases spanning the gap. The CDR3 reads CASSIVDQPQHF. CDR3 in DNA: TGTGCCAGTAGTATAGTAGATCAGCCCCAGCATTTT.

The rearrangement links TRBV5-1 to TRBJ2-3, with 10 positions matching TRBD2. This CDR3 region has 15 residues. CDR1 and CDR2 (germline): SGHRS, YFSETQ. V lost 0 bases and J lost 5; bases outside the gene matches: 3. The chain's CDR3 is CASSLGLAGEDTQYF. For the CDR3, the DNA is TGCGCCAGCAGCTTGGGACTAGCGGGCGAAGATACGCAGTATTTT.

CDR3 bases: TGTGCCAGCTCACCAGGAGGAGGAACCTACGAGCAGTACTTC. Its protein product is CASSPGGGTYEQYF. This chain joins TRBV18 and TRBJ2-7, with a possible D match to TRBD2 (5 bases). Germline loops: CDR1 KGHSH, CDR2 LQKENI. The CDR3 totals 14 residues. V gave up 2 bases and J gave up 2 bases, with 10 bases separating them.

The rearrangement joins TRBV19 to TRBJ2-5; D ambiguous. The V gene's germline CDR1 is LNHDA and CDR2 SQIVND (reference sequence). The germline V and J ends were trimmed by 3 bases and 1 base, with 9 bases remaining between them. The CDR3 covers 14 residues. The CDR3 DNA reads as TGTGCCAGTAGTATGCGATCCCTCCAAGAGACCCAGTACTTC. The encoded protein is CASSMRSLQETQYF.

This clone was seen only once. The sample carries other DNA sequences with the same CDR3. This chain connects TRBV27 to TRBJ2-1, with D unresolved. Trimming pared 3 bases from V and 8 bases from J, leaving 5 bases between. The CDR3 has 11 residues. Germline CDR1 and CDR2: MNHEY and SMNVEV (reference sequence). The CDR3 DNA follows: TGTGCCAGCAGTTTGGGGTATGAGCAGTTCTTC. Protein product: CASSLGYEQFF.

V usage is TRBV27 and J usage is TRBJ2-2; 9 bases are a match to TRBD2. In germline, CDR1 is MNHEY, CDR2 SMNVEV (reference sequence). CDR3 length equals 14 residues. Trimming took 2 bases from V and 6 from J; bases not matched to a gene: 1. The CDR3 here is CASSLGGRAGELFF. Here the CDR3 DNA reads TGTGCCAGCAGTTTAGGCGGGAGGGCCGGGGAGCTGTTTTTT.

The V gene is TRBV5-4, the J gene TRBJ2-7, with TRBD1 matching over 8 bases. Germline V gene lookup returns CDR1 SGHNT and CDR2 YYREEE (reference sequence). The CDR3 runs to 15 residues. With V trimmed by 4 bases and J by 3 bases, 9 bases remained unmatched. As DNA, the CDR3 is TGTGCCAGCAGCGGCCCCCAGGGGGCCCGCTACGAGCAGTACTTC. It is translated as CASSGPQGARYEQYF.

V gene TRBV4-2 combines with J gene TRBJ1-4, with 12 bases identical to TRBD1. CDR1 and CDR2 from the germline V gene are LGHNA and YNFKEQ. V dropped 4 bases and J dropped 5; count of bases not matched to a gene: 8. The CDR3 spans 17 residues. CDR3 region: CASSRLGQGAPNEKLFF. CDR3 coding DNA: TGTGCCAGCAGCCGCCTGGGACAGGGGGCGCCCAATGAAAAACTGTTTTTT.

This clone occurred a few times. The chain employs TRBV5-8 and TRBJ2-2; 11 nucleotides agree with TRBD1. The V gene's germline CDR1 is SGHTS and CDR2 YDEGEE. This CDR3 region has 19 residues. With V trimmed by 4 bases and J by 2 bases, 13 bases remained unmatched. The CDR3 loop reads CASSPIFRDRGINTGELFF. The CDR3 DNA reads TGTGCCAGCAGCCCAATTTTCCGGGACAGGGGGATTAACACCGGGGAGCTGTTTTTT.

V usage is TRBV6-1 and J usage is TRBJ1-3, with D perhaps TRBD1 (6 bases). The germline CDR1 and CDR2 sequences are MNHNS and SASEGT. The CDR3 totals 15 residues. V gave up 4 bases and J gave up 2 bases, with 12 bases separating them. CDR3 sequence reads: CASSVGKGAGNTIYF. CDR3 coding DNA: TGTGCCAGCAGTGTTGGGAAGGGGGCTGGAAACACCATATATTTT.